This TCR beta chain was identified during a study of blood T cell repertoires in COVID-19. The overall study: Spain, Italy and the United States supplied samples that represented acute and convalescent COVID-19. PBMCs, B-cell-depleted T cells, or T cells were the source of the cDNA or gDNA that made up the material.

In germline, CDR1 is ENHRY, CDR2 SYGVKD. This CDR3 contains 15 residues. J gave up 7 bases and V 3 bases, and 9 bases lay outside the gene matches. This study enrolled people aged 18 to 89 from around 26 US geographic areas. Per the study methods: Amplification of reference gene primers provided the estimated nucleated cell counts. Here immunoSEQ multiplex PCR was the method, and the copy in TCRdb shows in-frame clones only, minus some. That table furnishes V, J and clone size, whereas the DNA furnished D and trimming. This table holds around 220,000 clones, roughly nine tenths found once. Source material: PBMCs or T cells enriched from blood (not recorded which). The source of this sequence is a woman in her thirties with acute COVID-19. The chain couples TRBV10-3 to TRBJ2-1; 7 bases are a match to TRBD2. CDR3 nucleotide sequence: TGTGCCATCAGTGATTCTGGCGGGAGCCGAAATGAGCAGTTCTTC. As protein: CAISDSGGSRNEQFF.